The 17 T cell receptor beta chains below come from one sample, sequenced in a study of cytomegalovirus exposure and HLA in healthy donors. PCR used 60 Vbeta primers and 13 Jbeta primers. Method: immunoSEQ multiplex PCR; TCRdb's copy keeps in-frame clones and lacks some. The sample lists 150,000 or so clones; around two thirds were seen once. The specimen was PBMCs. The receptors shown here come from a woman in her late teens or twenties in good health and CMV-seronegative.

Comment on this clone: Germline and junction disagree at one end, which may indicate a read error. The identical CDR3 is also encoded by other nucleotide sequences in the sample. The rearrangement links TRBV5-6 to TRBJ1-2; D perhaps matches TRBD1 (6 bases). Germline values: CDR1 SGHDT, CDR2 YYEEEE. This CDR3 comprises 15 residues. The CDR3 DNA follows: TGCGCCAGCAGCTCCGACAGGCGATATCACTATGGCTACACCTTC. Translation gives CASSSDRRYHYGYTF.

The chain employs TRBV4-1 and TRBJ2-7; 7 nucleotides agree with TRBD1. V shed 1 base, J shed 6 bases, and the junction held 0 bases outside the gene matches. The CDR3 has 12 amino acids. From germline, CDR1 is MGHRA and CDR2 YSYEKL. CDR3 sequence reads: CASSQGTGEQYF. The DNA of the CDR3 is TGCGCCAGCAGCCAAGGGACAGGCGAGCAGTACTTC.

This clone is medium-sized within its sample. This chain uses TRBV11-3 with TRBJ1-5; TRBD1 is a possible D gene (6 bases). CDR3 length equals 14 residues. CDR1 SGHNT and CDR2 YENEEA come from the germline V gene. Trimming shortened V by 2 bases and J by 6 bases, and 11 bases separated the two germline ends. The CDR3 nucleotides are TGTGCCAGCAGCTTAAGGGGGATCGGTCAGCCCCAGCATTTT. Its protein product is CASSLRGIGQPQHF.

In this sample, this clone turned up a few times. V usage is TRBV9 and J usage is TRBJ2-5; D perhaps matches TRBD1 (6 bases). CDR3 size: 14 residues. V lost 0 bases and J lost 4, with 10 bases in between. Per germline, CDR1 SGDLS and CDR2 YYNGEE. The CDR3 loop reads CASSVATGPETQYF. CDR3 sequence (DNA): TGTGCCAGCAGCGTAGCTACAGGGCCAGAGACCCAGTACTTC.

This clone occurred a few times. Other nucleotide sequences in the sample specify the same CDR3. This rearrangement joins TRBV7-6 to TRBJ2-7; 11 bases match TRBD2. The CDR3 is made up of 15 amino acids. V lost 1 base and J lost 2; bases outside the gene matches: 1. The germline CDR1 and CDR2 sequences are SGHVS and FNYEAQ. CDR3 sequence reads: CASSLGGLAAYEQYF. The CDR3 DNA sequence: TGTGCCAGCAGCTTAGGGGGACTAGCGGCCTACGAGCAGTACTTC.

The chain recombines TRBV6-9 with TRBJ1-5; D is ambiguous. Germline CDR1 reads MNHGY; CDR2 reads SVAAGI. CDR3 length equals 15 residues. The ends were cut back, 0 bases at V and 4 bases at J, with 10 bases in the middle. CDR3 amino acids: CASSYSRRTNQPQHF. The CDR3 nucleotides read TGTGCCAGCAGTTATTCTAGAAGAACTAATCAGCCCCAGCATTTT.

This chain connects TRBV6-5 to TRBJ1-2; perhaps TRBD1 as D (5 bases). The CDR3 has 11 residues. The V gene lost 2 bases and the J gene lost 8 bases, with 6 bases spanning the gap. Germline CDR1 reads MNHEY; CDR2 reads SVGAGI. CDR3 region: CASSYRGGYTF. The DNA for the CDR3 is TGTGCCAGCAGTTACAGGGGAGGCTACACCTTC.

In regard to this clone: Other DNA sequences within the sample encode an identical CDR3. The gene calls are TRBV4-3 and TRBJ1-2; D is perhaps TRBD1 (5 bases). V lost 3 bases and J lost 7, with 15 bases in between. The CDR3 covers 14 residues. The germline V gene encodes CDR1 LGHNA and CDR2 YSLEER. CDR3 residues: CASSQEAGDFGYTF. The CDR3 region has the DNA TGCGCCAGCAGCCAGGAGGCGGGGGACTTTGGCTACACCTTC.

V is TRBV7-7 and J is TRBJ2-2; 7 positions agree with TRBD1. The CDR3 runs to 13 residues. CDR1 is SSHAT, CDR2 FNYEAQ, per germline (reference sequence). The DNA of the CDR3 is TGTGCGACCGACAGGGCGAACACCGGGGAGCTGTTTTTT. Translated, it gives CATDRANTGELFF. The whole variable domain, filled in from reference TRBV7-7 and TRBJ2-2, reads GAGVSQSPRYKVTKRGQDVTLRCDPISSHATLYWYQQALGQGPEFLTYFNYEAQPDKSGLPSDRFSAERPEGSISTLTIQRTEQRDSAMYRCATDRANTGELFFGEGSRLTVL.

In its sample, this clone was seen a few times. This sequence joins TRBV6-5 and TRBJ1-1; possible D gene TRBD1, 5 bases. The CDR3 runs to 13 residues. Per germline, CDR1 MNHEY and CDR2 SVGAGI. The germline V and J ends were trimmed by 7 bases and 1 base, with 10 bases remaining between them. In DNA, the CDR3 is TGTGCCAGCACCGTGACAGAGAACACTGAAGCTTTCTTT. It is translated as CASTVTENTEAFF.

The V call is TRBV18, the J call TRBJ1-1; no reliable D call. V was cut by 3 bases and J by 1 base, with 6 bases left in between. The V gene's germline CDR1 is KGHSH and CDR2 LQKENI. This CDR3 region has 13 residues. Written as DNA, the CDR3 is TGTGCCAGCTCACCTGAGGGGAACACTGAAGCTTTCTTT. Residues: CASSPEGNTEAFF.

The gene calls are TRBV27 and TRBJ1-1, with D possibly being TRBD1 (5 bases). The CDR3 extends over 14 amino acids. Germline V gives CDR1 MNHEY, CDR2 SMNVEV (reference sequence). V lost 6 bases and J lost 6, with 17 bases in between. The CDR3 bases are TGTGCCAGCAGCCCCTGGGGCCGGGGGGCTGAAGCTTTCTTT. Translation: CASSPWGRGAEAFF.

As DNA, the CDR3 is TGTGCCAGCAGCACTGACAGGGAACTGGAGACCCAGTACTTC. It is translated as CASSTDRELETQYF. This chain links TRBV27 with TRBJ2-5; the match to TRBD1 covers 7 bases. Germline V gene data show CDR1 as MNHEY and CDR2 as SMNVEV (reference sequence). The CDR3 sequence is 14 residues long. V lost 6 bases to trimming and J lost 5 bases; unmatched junction nucleotides: 9.

The V and J genes are TRBV9 and TRBJ2-7; 11 bases match TRBD1. V lost 4 bases, J lost 5 bases, and 8 bases stayed unmatched. The CDR3 loop spans 15 amino acids. Germline V lookup: CDR1 SGDLS, CDR2 YYNGEE. The CDR3 loop is CASSRLRDRGDEQYF. Written as DNA, the CDR3 is TGTGCCAGCAGCAGACTCCGGGACAGGGGGGACGAGCAGTACTTC.

The chain recombines TRBV9 with TRBJ1-5; no clear D gene. The V gene lost 0 bases and the J gene lost 5 bases, with 3 bases spanning the gap. The CDR3 spans 12 residues. The germline gives CDR1 SGDLS, CDR2 YYNGEE. The CDR3 protein is CASSVGDQPQHF. In nucleotides, the CDR3 is TGTGCCAGCAGCGTAGGAGATCAGCCCCAGCATTTT.

This clone was seen just once. J is TRBJ2-3 and V is TRBV6-6; the D is unclear. CDR1 and CDR2 from the germline V gene are MNHNY and SVGAGI (reference sequence). The CDR3 length is 12 residues. Trimming took off 6 bases at V and 0 bases at J, with 4 bases between the two ends. DNA of the CDR3: TGTGCCAGCAGCCCTAGCACAGATACGCAGTATTTT. Translating gives CASSPSTDTQYF.

This clone turned up a few times. The rearrangement joins TRBV11-1 to TRBJ1-1; D not certain. V shed 5 bases and J shed 5 bases, with 9 bases lying between them. The CDR3 is made up of 12 amino acids. Germline V gene sequence: CDR1 SGHAT, CDR2 FQDESV (reference sequence). CDR3 nucleotides: TGTGCCAGCAGCAGAGGAAGAACTGAAGCTTTCTTT. As protein: CASSRGRTEAFF.